This passage covers 13 T cell receptor beta chains from one sample sequenced in a study of cytomegalovirus exposure and HLA in healthy donors. A multiplex PCR was run with 60 Vbeta primers and 13 Jbeta primers. Assay: immunoSEQ multiplex PCR; the TCRdb copy retains only in-frame clones and omits some. The sample has 99,000 or so clones, around 10% seen once. The sequenced sample was PBMCs. The receptors were gathered from a man aged 35 to 55 in good health and CMV-seropositive.

A few counts support this clone. This sequence joins TRBV5-1 and TRBJ1-4; D is undetermined. The CDR3 runs 16 residues. CDR1 SGHRS and CDR2 YFSETQ come from the germline V gene. Trimming left V 3 bases short and J 0 bases short, with 12 bases between. CDR3 nucleotide sequence: TGCGCCAGCAGCTCGCGTGGGAGAGCAACTAATGAAAAACTGTTTTTT. It encodes CASSSRGRATNEKLFF.

This clone came up a few times. V and J are TRBV6-5 and TRBJ2-5; 7 bases line up with TRBD2. The end of the DNA fits TRBJ2-7 better, so the J call may be wrong. CDR3 length: 15 residues. Germline V gene sequence: CDR1 MNHEY, CDR2 SVGAGI. In DNA form, the CDR3 reads TGTGCCAGCAGTCTTACTGGGGGGACTATAAACGAGCAGTACTTC. It specifies CASSLTGGTINEQYF.

This clone was seen only a few times. The chain carries TRBV18 and TRBJ1-5; D perhaps matches TRBD1 (6 bases). The CDR3 has 14 amino acids. Germline assignment: CDR1 KGHSH and CDR2 LQKENI. Trimming pared 1 base from V and 5 bases from J, leaving 9 bases between. CDR3 loop: CASSPQGGDQPQHF. The CDR3 DNA reads TGTGCCAGCTCACCACAGGGGGGGGATCAGCCCCAGCATTTT.

The chain carries TRBV10-3 and TRBJ1-2; D is ambiguous. V was cut by 4 bases and J by 4 bases, with 4 bases left in between. This CDR3 region has 11 residues. In germline, CDR1 is ENHRY, CDR2 SYGVKD. CDR3 protein: CAISGGYGYTF. In DNA form, the CDR3 reads TGTGCCATCAGTGGCGGCTATGGCTACACCTTC.

This clone has just a few counts. Here the CDR3 DNA reads TGCGCCAGCTACCGGGGGGACTTCAACCTGGGGGAGACCCAGTACTTC. Protein: CASYRGDFNLGETQYF. This chain links TRBV5-1 with TRBJ2-5; 7 bases are a match to TRBD2. This CDR3 region has 16 residues. J lost 5 bases, V lost 7 bases, and 17 bases had no gene match. Germline lookup yields CDR1 SGHRS and CDR2 YFSETQ.

CDR3: CAISDGQAKSSGANVLTF. The CDR3, as DNA: TGTGCCATCAGTGACGGACAGGCTAAGTCTTCTGGGGCCAACGTCCTGACTTTC. V usage is TRBV10-3 and J usage is TRBJ2-6, with 7 positions matching TRBD1. Germline assignment: CDR1 ENHRY and CDR2 SYGVKD. The ends lost 3 bases at V and 1 base at J; junction bases unmatched: 9. CDR3 length: 18 residues.

This clone showed up just a few times. V is TRBV15 and J is TRBJ1-2; the D gene is possibly TRBD1 (5 bases). This CDR3 is built from 15 residues. Between the trimmed V and J ends, which lost 0 bases and 3 bases, there was a span of 11 bases. The germline V gene has CDR1 LNHNV and CDR2 YYDKDF (reference sequence). CDR3 sequence: CATSRDRAGYYGYTF. CDR3 DNA sequence: TGTGCCACCAGCAGAGATCGCGCAGGGTACTATGGCTACACCTTC.

A few counts support this clone. The chain recombines TRBV7-6 with TRBJ2-5, with TRBD2 as a possible D gene (6 bases). CDR3 length: 16 amino acids. With 5 bases removed from V and 4 bases from J, the gap between germline ends came to 20 bases. Per the germline V gene, CDR1 is SGHVS and CDR2 is FNYEAQ. The CDR3 loop is CASSGPGAGLGETQYF. The CDR3 coding sequence is TGTGCCAGCAGCGGCCCCGGAGCGGGCTTGGGAGAGACCCAGTACTTC.

This clone showed up just a few times. J is TRBJ2-2 and V is TRBV9; D gene unclear. The CDR3 contains 14 residues. CDR1 SGDLS and CDR2 YYNGEE come from the germline V gene. Between the trimmed V and J ends, which lost 1 base and 1 base, there was a span of 5 bases. CDR3 nucleotides: TGTGCCAGCAGCGTATCAGTGAACACCGGGGAGCTGTTTTTT. It translates to CASSVSVNTGELFF.

This clone came up a few times. The chain couples TRBV15 to TRBJ2-1; D is ambiguous. The CDR3 length is 14 residues. Looked up from germline, CDR1 is LNHNV and CDR2 is YYDKDF (reference sequence). Trimming pared 0 bases from V and 4 bases from J, leaving 7 bases between. Here the CDR3 reads CATSRDGGYNEQFF. CDR3 in DNA: TGTGCCACCAGCAGAGATGGCGGATACAATGAGCAGTTCTTC.

The rearrangement joins TRBV27 to TRBJ2-7, with 8 bases aligning to TRBD1. Germline values: CDR1 MNHEY, CDR2 SMNVEV (reference sequence). V was pared by 5 bases and J by 5 bases, with 8 bases of the junction left unmatched. The CDR3 sequence is 14 residues long. The CDR3 region is CASSLPGQVHEQYF. For the CDR3, the DNA is TGTGCCAGCAGTCTTCCGGGACAGGTCCACGAGCAGTACTTC.

The rearrangement links TRBV19 to TRBJ2-5; tentatively, D is TRBD2 (6 bases). The V end lost 4 bases, the J end lost 4 bases, and 13 bases lay between the germline ends. CDR3 length: 14 amino acids. Germline V gives CDR1 LNHDA, CDR2 SQIVND (reference sequence). The CDR3 DNA follows: TGTGCCAGTAGTAACCGGGAGCGCGGAGAGACCCAGTACTTC. Encoded protein: CASSNRERGETQYF.

This clone has just a few counts. This chain connects TRBV21-1 to TRBJ1-1. TRBV21-1 is annotated as a pseudogene. CDR3 length: 15 residues. CDR3: CASSKGDSGKPEAFF. The DNA of the CDR3 is TGTGCCAGCAGCAAAGGGGACTCCGGGAAACCTGAAGCTTTCTTT.